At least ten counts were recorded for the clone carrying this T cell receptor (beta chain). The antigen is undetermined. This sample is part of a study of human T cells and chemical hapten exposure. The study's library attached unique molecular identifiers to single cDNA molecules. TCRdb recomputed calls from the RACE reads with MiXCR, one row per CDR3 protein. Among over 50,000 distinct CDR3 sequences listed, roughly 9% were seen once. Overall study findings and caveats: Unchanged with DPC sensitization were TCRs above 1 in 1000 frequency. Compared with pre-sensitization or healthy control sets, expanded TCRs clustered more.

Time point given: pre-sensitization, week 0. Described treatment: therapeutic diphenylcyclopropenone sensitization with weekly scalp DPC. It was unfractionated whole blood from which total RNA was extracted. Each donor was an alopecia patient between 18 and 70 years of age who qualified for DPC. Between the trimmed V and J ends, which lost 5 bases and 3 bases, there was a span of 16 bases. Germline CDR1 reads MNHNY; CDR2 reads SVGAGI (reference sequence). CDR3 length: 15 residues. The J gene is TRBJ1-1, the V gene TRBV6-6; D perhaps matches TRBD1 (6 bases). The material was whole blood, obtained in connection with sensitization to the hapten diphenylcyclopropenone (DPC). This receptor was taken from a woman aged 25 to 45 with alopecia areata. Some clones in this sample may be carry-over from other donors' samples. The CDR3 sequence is CASSRGQFGDTEAFF. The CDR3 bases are TGTGCCAGCAGTCGCGGACAGTTCGGCGACACTGAAGCTTTCTTT.